The 7 T cell receptor beta chains presented below share a single source sample, sequenced in a study of blood T cell repertoires in COVID-19. The table came from immunoSEQ multiplex PCR; TCRdb's copy has only in-frame clones and leaves some out. The sample lists 400,000 to 550,000 clones, around 89% occurring once. The sequenced material came from peripheral blood. These receptors were collected from a woman aged 25 to 39 with acute or convalescent COVID-19.

CDR3 coding DNA: TGTGCCAGCAGTTTTCCGAGGAACACTGAAGCTTTCTTT. Translating it yields CASSFPRNTEAFF. This sequence joins TRBV12-3 or TRBV12-4 and TRBJ1-1, with no clear D. Trimming left V 3 bases short and J 1 base short, with 6 bases between. This CDR3 contains 13 residues.

This clone was found once. V and J are TRBV6-1 and TRBJ1-3, with D hard to call. Germline CDR1 is MNHNS and CDR2 is SASEGT. There are 12 residues in the CDR3. Trimming removed 3 bases at V and 4 bases at J, with 4 bases between. The DNA for the CDR3 is TGTGCCAGCAGTGAGGCCGGAAACACCATATATTTT. This translates into CASSEAGNTIYF.

The chain uses TRBV18 and TRBJ1-2; D uncertain. The CDR3 has 13 residues. Germline lookup yields CDR1 KGHSH and CDR2 LQKENI. Trimming cost V 3 bases and J 3 bases, with 8 bases left between them. CDR3 coding DNA: TGTGCCAGCTCACCGACAAAGTACTATGGCTACACCTTC. Its protein is CASSPTKYYGYTF.

CDR3: CASSLNGDRKGEQYF. For the CDR3, the DNA is TGCGCCAGCAGCCTAAACGGGGACAGGAAAGGCGAGCAGTACTTC. The chain is built from TRBV5-1 and TRBJ2-7, with 8 nucleotides matching TRBD1. Germline V lookup: CDR1 SGHRS, CDR2 YFSETQ. The CDR3 consists of 15 residues. After removal of 4 bases from V and 6 bases from J, the junction contained 12 bases not matched to a gene.

This clone has just one count. V gene TRBV7-8 combines with J gene TRBJ1-2; 7 bases line up with TRBD1. The CDR3 runs 16 residues. The trim removed 2 bases at V and 4 bases at J, leaving 10 bases unmatched. CDR1 is SGHVS, CDR2 FQNEAQ, per germline. CDR3 DNA sequence: TGTGCCAGCAGCTTAACATCCAGGGGGAGCGGCTATGGCTACACCTTC. The encoded protein is CASSLTSRGSGYGYTF.

The rearrangement links TRBV2 to TRBJ1-6, with 7 bases lining up with TRBD1. Germline loops: CDR1 SNHLY, CDR2 FYNNEI. The CDR3 spans 15 residues. V was pared by 7 bases and J by 1 base, with 4 bases of the junction left unmatched. As DNA, the CDR3 is TGTGCCAGCAATCAGGGGGTTTCCTATAATTCACCCCTCCACTTT. Translation gives CASNQGVSYNSPLHF.

V gene TRBV5-4 combines with J gene TRBJ1-1; the match to TRBD1 covers 8 bases. The germline gives CDR1 SGHNT, CDR2 YYREEE (reference sequence). CDR3 size: 18 residues. The V gene end was trimmed by 0 bases and the J gene end by 1 base; junction bases not matched to a gene: 11. The CDR3 protein is CASSLGGRWTGTNTEAFF. The CDR3 DNA is TGTGCCAGCAGCTTGGGGGGGCGATGGACAGGGACGAACACTGAAGCTTTCTTT. The variable domain in full, with the rest retrieved from reference TRBV5-4 and TRBJ1-1, is ETGVTQSPTHLIKTRGQQVTLRCSSQSGHNTVSWYQQALGQGPQFIFQYYREEENGRGNFPPRFSGLQFPNYSSELNVNALELDDSALYLCASSLGGRWTGTNTEAFFGQGTRLTVV.